A selection of T cell receptor beta chains follows, all from one sample in a study of T cells in localized non-small cell lung cancer. The repertoire was sequenced with immunoSEQ multiplex PCR; TCRdb's copy has only in-frame clones and lacks some. The repertoire holds around 91,000 clones, with roughly 90% as singletons. The sample here was peripheral blood, taken before any cancer treatment. Every receptor here comes from a man between 40 and 70 years old with stage I squamous cell lung carcinoma. Both conserved end residues are part of each CDR3. D genes are given only for firm matches. Size is omitted from some rows. Given values are once, few, many or a class for expanded clones.

V	size	J	D	DNA	CDR3
TRBV6-1	-	TRBJ2-5	-	TGTGCCAGCAGTGGGGACGGCAAAGAGACCCAGTACTTC	CASSGDGKETQYF
TRBV5-1	-	TRBJ1-5	-	TGCGCCAGCAGCCTTGGGGAAGGTGCCACTGATCAGCCCCAGCATTTT	CASSLGEGATDQPQHF
TRBV18	-	TRBJ1-4	-	TGTGCCAGCTCACGTTCGGGAGCCGCAACTAATGAAAAACTGTTTTTT	CASSRSGAATNEKLFF
TRBV5-1	-	TRBJ1-3	-	TGCGCCAGCAGCCCTGGTTCCGGGGGGTCTGGAAACACCATATATTTT	CASSPGSGGSGNTIYF
TRBV18	-	TRBJ2-2	TRBD1	TGTGCCAGCTCACCGGAAGGGGGCTCGGGCACCGGGGAGCTGTTTTTT	CASSPEGGSGTGELFF
TRBV28	-	TRBJ1-4	-	TGTGCCAGCAGTTTAGGGGGCGCTAATGAAAAACTGTTTTTT	CASSLGGANEKLFF
TRBV7-3	-	TRBJ2-1	-	TGTGCCAGCAGTCCCGGGGGCCAGGGTGGGAATGAGCAGTTCTTC	CASSPGGQGGNEQFF
TRBV29-1	-	TRBJ1-2	-	TGCAGCGTCTCGACAGGTCTTGGCTACACCTTC	CSVSTGLGYTF
TRBV10-3	-	TRBJ2-6	-	TGTGCCATCAGTGTACAGCTAGTTGGGGCCAACGTCCTGACTTTC	CAISVQLVGANVLTF
TRBV19	-	TRBJ1-5	-	TGTGCCAGTACCCTGGACTCACCTCAAGTAGGCAATCAGCCCCAGCATTTT	CASTLDSPQVGNQPQHF
TRBV11-1	few	TRBJ1-3	-	TGTGCCAGCAGCTTAGAGCGGAACGGCATTGGAAACACCATATATTTT	CASSLERNGIGNTIYF
TRBV12-5	-	TRBJ1-1	-	TGTGCTAGTGGGTGGGGAGGGAACACTGAAGCTTTCTTT	CASGWGGNTEAFF
TRBV9	few	TRBJ2-2	TRBD1	TGTGCCAGCGCCGAGACAGGGGACACCGGGGAGCTGTTTTTT	CASAETGDTGELFF
TRBV6-5	-	TRBJ1-2	-	TGTGCCAGCAGTTACTCTGTGCCCAGAAACTATGGCTACACCTTC	CASSYSVPRNYGYTF
TRBV5-1	once	TRBJ2-5	-	TGCGCCAGCAGCTTGGGATCCCAAGGGCCCGAGACCCAGTACTTC	CASSLGSQGPETQYF
TRBV5-4	-	TRBJ2-7	TRBD1	TGTGCCAGCAGCTCATCGGGACAGCCCTACGAGCAGTACTTC	CASSSSGQPYEQYF
TRBV5-6	-	TRBJ1-4	TRBD1	TGTGCCAGCAGCGCTCAGGGGGGCGCTAATGAAAAACTGTTTTTT	CASSAQGGANEKLFF
TRBV7-2	-	TRBJ1-1	-	TGTGCCAGCAGCTTCGTTAGGGCTCCTGAAGCTTTCTTT	CASSFVRAPEAFF
TRBV4-1	-	TRBJ1-1	-	TGCGCCAGCAGCCAAGATTCCCCGAGGGGAGCTTTCTTT	CASSQDSPRGAFF
TRBV6-5	-	TRBJ1-1	-	TGTGCCAGCAGTTACACACAGAGGGGCACTGAAGCTTTCTTT	CASSYTQRGTEAFF
TRBV6-5	-	TRBJ1-2	-	TGTGCCGCCGGGGGCAGCTATGGCTACACCTTC	CAAGGSYGYTF
TRBV6-6	-	TRBJ1-3	-	TGTGCCAGCATCGGGTCTGGAAACACCATATATTTT	CASIGSGNTIYF
TRBV9	-	TRBJ2-2	-	TGTGCCAGCAGCGCGCGACCTATAGCGAACACCGGGGAGCTGTTTTTT	CASSARPIANTGELFF
TRBV10-3	-	TRBJ1-2	-	TGTGCCATAAACGCGGGGGTGAACTATGGCTACACCTTC	CAINAGVNYGYTF
TRBV7-2	-	TRBJ1-2	-	TGTGCCAGCAGCTTAGAGTTGACAGAGCCGCGCTACACCTTC	CASSLELTEPRYTF
TRBV7-6	-	TRBJ1-3	-	TGTGCCAGCAGCTTAAATGCGTACGAAAACACCATATATTTT	CASSLNAYENTIYF
TRBV6-6	-	TRBJ2-1	TRBD2	TGTGCCAGCAGTTACTTAGGGACTAGCGGGGGTGAGCAGTTCTTC	CASSYLGTSGGEQFF
TRBV12-5	-	TRBJ1-5	TRBD1	TGTGCTAGTGCAACGGGGTTAGCAGGGGGCTATCAGCCCCAGCATTTT	CASATGLAGGYQPQHF
TRBV5-1	-	TRBJ2-2	-	TGCGCCAGCAGCTTGGCGCTGAGATCTAACACCGGGGAGCTGTTTTTT	CASSLALRSNTGELFF
TRBV7-9	-	TRBJ1-2	-	TGTGCCAGCAGCTTAGGTGACGGACGATCTCCTGGCTACACCTTC	CASSLGDGRSPGYTF
TRBV19	-	TRBJ1-5	TRBD1	TGTGCCAGTAGTACCACCAGGACAGGGGGCCCTAAGAATCAGCCCCAGCATTTT	CASSTTRTGGPKNQPQHF
TRBV6-5	-	TRBJ2-1	TRBD2	TGTGCCAGCAGTTGGGTTAGCGGGGGCTACAATGAGCAGTTCTTC	CASSWVSGGYNEQFF
TRBV7-2	-	TRBJ1-3	TRBD1	TGTGCCAGCAGCCAGGGACAGGGGGTCTCTGGAAACACCATATATTTT	CASSQGQGVSGNTIYF
TRBV28	-	TRBJ2-1	-	TGTGCCAGCAGTTTAAGGGTGGGGGGTCATTCCTACAATGAGCAGTTCTTC	CASSLRVGGHSYNEQFF
TRBV6-1	-	TRBJ2-1	-	TGTGCCAGCAGTGAAGCCTATTTTGGTGCCGGTGAGCAGTTCTTC	CASSEAYFGAGEQFF
TRBV5-5	-	TRBJ1-4	-	TGTGCCAGCAGCCCCGGGCTTACGTATAATGAAAAACTGTTTTTT	CASSPGLTYNEKLFF
TRBV9	few	TRBJ2-3	-	TGTGCCAGCAGCGTAGATGGTACAGATACGCAGTATTTT	CASSVDGTDTQYF
TRBV29-1	-	TRBJ1-5	TRBD1	TGCAGCGTCGGACAGGGTGGGGGCAATCAGCCCCAGCATTTT	CSVGQGGGNQPQHF
TRBV7-2	-	TRBJ1-2	TRBD1	TGTGCCAGCAGCTTAGGGGGGACAGCTATCTCCCGTTGGGATGGCTACACCTTC	CASSLGGTAISRWDGYTF
TRBV28	-	TRBJ1-2	-	TGTGCCAGCAGTTCAGGGACTGCGGGATATGGCTACACCTTC	CASSSGTAGYGYTF
TRBV5-4	-	TRBJ2-3	-	TGTGCCAGCAGCGCGCAGGGGAGAGTCCCTACCACAGATACGCAGTATTTT	CASSAQGRVPTTDTQYF
TRBV2	-	TRBJ2-7	-	TGTGCCAGCAGCGTAGGGTACGAGCAGTACTTC	CASSVGYEQYF
TRBV7-9	few	TRBJ1-6	TRBD1	TGTGCCAGCAGCTTGACAGGGTCTTATTCACCCCTCCACTTT	CASSLTGSYSPLHF
TRBV5-1	-	TRBJ1-2	-	TGCGCCAGCAGCCTTACTCAGACGGGGGATGGCTACACCTTC	CASSLTQTGDGYTF
TRBV28	-	TRBJ2-5	TRBD1	TGTGCCAGCAGTCCCTCCGGGACAGGTCACTGGGAGACCCAGTACTTC	CASSPSGTGHWETQYF
TRBV7-2	once	TRBJ2-2	-	TGTGCCAGCAGCTTAGGTTTTCGGGGCGGGGAGCTGTTTTTT	CASSLGFRGGELFF
TRBV28	-	TRBJ2-2	TRBD2	TGTGCCAGCAGTTCTCCCCGGGGGGACACCGGGGAGCTGTTTTTT	CASSSPRGDTGELFF
TRBV19	few	TRBJ2-1	TRBD2	TGTGCCAGTAGTATAAGCACTAGCGGGGGGGTTTTATCCTACAATGAGCAGTTCTTC	CASSISTSGGVLSYNEQFF